These 24 T cell receptor beta chains share one sample of origin, sequenced in a study of CD8 T cells in ankylosing spondylitis. TCRdb analysed the 5' RACE reads with MiXCR anew, one entry per CDR3 protein. The data contain around 320,000 distinct CDR3 sequences, about a fifth of them singletons. Sequenced material: blood, either unsorted or a sorted T cell fraction (not recorded which). Source of these receptors: a female donor with ankylosing spondylitis or in good health (not recorded which).

This clonotype came up many times. This chain connects TRBV7-2 to TRBJ1-2; 9 bases agree with TRBD1. Germline trimming cut 4 bases from V and 7 bases from J; bases unmatched to any gene: 10. This CDR3 spans 15 amino acids. Germline assignment: CDR1 SGHTA and CDR2 FQGNSA. The DNA of the CDR3 is TGTGCCAGCAGCTCCTCCGGGACAGGGATAAGTGGCTACACCTTC. Translation gives CASSSSGTGISGYTF.

V is TRBV18 and J is TRBJ1-2, with D tentatively TRBD1 (6 bases). Germline V gene sequence: CDR1 KGHSH, CDR2 LQKENI. The V and J ends lost 3 bases and 5 bases respectively, with 22 bases between them. This CDR3 is built from 17 residues. The CDR3 nucleotides read TGTGCCAGCTCACCTTATACGCCCGGACAGATTGGATATGGCTACACCTTC. Residues: CASSPYTPGQIGYGYTF.

This clonotype occurred a few times. V usage is TRBV4-1 and J usage is TRBJ2-1; tentatively, D is TRBD2 (5 bases). The CDR3 contains 16 residues. The V end lost 1 base, the J end lost 6 bases, and 16 bases lay between the germline ends. The germline V gene has CDR1 MGHRA and CDR2 YSYEKL. CDR3 loop: CASSQAERFDRNEQFF. Written as DNA, the CDR3 is TGCGCCAGCAGCCAAGCTGAGCGGTTCGATCGCAATGAGCAGTTCTTC.

This clonotype appeared a single time. V and J are TRBV4-3 and TRBJ2-7; D may be TRBD1 or TRBD2 (5 bases each). The germline V and J ends were trimmed by 0 bases and 1 base, with 22 bases remaining between them. Germline loops: CDR1 LGHNA, CDR2 YSLEER. The CDR3 runs 19 residues. The CDR3 protein is CASSQDLALPGPDSYEQYF. CDR3 DNA sequence: TGCGCCAGCAGCCAAGATTTGGCCCTCCCGGGGCCGGATTCCTACGAGCAGTACTTC.

The chain recombines TRBV20-1 with TRBJ2-3; D gene ambiguous. V dropped 1 base and J dropped 0 bases, with 8 bases sitting between them. This CDR3 has 14 residues. Germline V lookup: CDR1 DFQATT, CDR2 SNEGSKA (reference sequence). The CDR3 sequence is CSARGPASTDTQYF. For the CDR3, the DNA is TGCAGTGCTAGAGGTCCAGCAAGCACAGATACGCAGTATTTT.

V is TRBV3-1 and J is TRBJ2-7; TRBD2 is a possible D gene (5 bases). The length of the CDR3 is 13 residues. The germline V and J ends were trimmed by 4 bases and 2 bases, with 9 bases remaining between them. Germline V gene sequence: CDR1 LGHDT, CDR2 YNNKEL (reference sequence). In DNA, the CDR3 is TGTGCCAGCAGCCGACGACTACCCTACGAGCAGTACTTC. The encoded protein is CASSRRLPYEQYF.

The rearrangement joins TRBV10-1 to TRBJ2-1; D uncertain. The V gene lost 2 bases and the J gene lost 7 bases, with 12 bases spanning the gap. Per the germline V gene, CDR1 is WNHNN and CDR2 is SYGVQD (reference sequence). The CDR3 is 14 amino acids. CDR3 protein: CASSERIDDNEQFF. The CDR3 DNA sequence: TGCGCCAGCAGTGAGAGAATAGACGATAATGAGCAGTTCTTC.

This clonotype occurred many times. The chain combines TRBV29-1 with TRBJ1-1; the D gene is possibly TRBD1 (6 bases). Between the trimmed V and J ends, which lost 5 bases and 11 bases, there was a span of 18 bases. This CDR3 is built from 12 residues. CDR1 and CDR2 (germline): SQVTM, ANQGSEA. The CDR3, as DNA: TGCAGCGTTATAACCCACAGGGAGGCGGCTTTCTTT. Protein product: CSVITHREAAFF.

This clonotype was counted once. The J gene is TRBJ2-3, the V gene TRBV6-1; weak D call: TRBD2 (5 bases). Germline-derived CDR1 and CDR2 are MNHNS and SASEGT. V lost 4 bases to trimming and J lost 2 bases, with 10 bases between them. The CDR3 contains 14 residues. The CDR3 protein is CASSGVALTDTQYF. The CDR3 DNA reads TGTGCCAGCAGTGGGGTAGCGCTCACAGATACGCAGTATTTT.

This clonotype was detected a few times. The gene calls are TRBV6-1 and TRBJ1-5; 9 bases agree with TRBD1. CDR1 and CDR2 from the germline V gene are MNHNS and SASEGT. CDR3 length equals 15 residues. V lost 6 bases, J lost 5 bases, and 8 bases stayed unmatched. The CDR3 DNA follows: TGTGCCAGCAGGCCGCGTACAGGGGGCGATCAGCCCCAGCATTTT. As protein: CASRPRTGGDQPQHF.

In its sample, this clonotype was seen a few times. The chain couples TRBV12-5 to TRBJ2-5, with 10 bases lining up with TRBD2. Germline V gene lookup returns CDR1 LGHNT and CDR2 FRNRAP. This CDR3 has 17 residues. The ends lost 0 bases at V and 5 bases at J; junction bases unmatched: 9. The CDR3: CASGLVLSSGSTETQYF. CDR3 bases: TGTGCTAGTGGTTTGGTACTCTCTAGCGGGAGTACCGAGACCCAGTACTTC.

The rearrangement links TRBV5-6 to TRBJ2-1; D is tentatively TRBD1 or TRBD2 (5 bases each). This CDR3 has 14 residues. Per the germline V gene, CDR1 is SGHDT and CDR2 is YYEEEE. The V gene lost 4 bases and the J gene lost 6 bases, with 14 bases spanning the gap. This chain's CDR3 is CASSPGAGRNEQFF. The CDR3 coding sequence is TGTGCCAGCAGCCCCGGGGCAGGGCGCAATGAGCAGTTCTTC.

The CDR3 DNA reads as TGTGCCAGCAGTCCTCACAGGGGTGTGGACACTGAAGCTTTCTTT. It specifies CASSPHRGVDTEAFF. This chain joins TRBV28 and TRBJ1-1, with 7 bases aligning to TRBD1. This CDR3 contains 15 residues. With 5 bases clipped from V and 3 bases from J, the junction kept 9 bases outside the gene matches. The V gene's germline CDR1 is MDHEN and CDR2 SYDVKM.

This sequence joins TRBV19 and TRBJ2-1; TRBD1 matches 8 bases. This CDR3 has 12 amino acids. The V and J ends lost 4 bases and 10 bases, in that order; junction bases with no gene match: 3. Germline loops: CDR1 LNHDA, CDR2 SQIVND (reference sequence). DNA for the CDR3: TGTGCCAGTAGTACAGGGGGCGCGGAGCAGTTCTTC. It is translated as CASSTGGAEQFF.

This clonotype was observed at least ten times. In DNA form, the CDR3 reads TGTGCCATCGGGCAGCGGGACGAAAATGAGCAGTTCTTC. This gives the protein CAIGQRDENEQFF. The chain uses TRBV10-3 and TRBJ2-1, with 7 bases matching TRBD2. This CDR3 is built from 13 residues. The V gene end was trimmed by 8 bases and the J gene end by 7 bases; junction bases not matched to a gene: 8. CDR1 and CDR2 (germline): ENHRY, SYGVKD.

This clonotype was found a few times. The V gene is TRBV6-1, the J gene TRBJ2-2, with D uncertain. In germline, CDR1 is MNHNS, CDR2 SASEGT. The CDR3 loop spans 14 amino acids. The V end lost 7 bases, the J end lost 1 base, and 10 bases lay between the germline ends. The CDR3 is CASTVTMNTGELFF. The CDR3 DNA reads TGTGCCAGCACTGTGACAATGAACACCGGGGAGCTGTTTTTT.

This clonotype has a count of ten or more. The V gene is TRBV29-1, the J gene TRBJ2-7; the match to TRBD2 covers 9 bases. Germline-derived CDR1 and CDR2 are SQVTM and ANQGSEA. The CDR3 has 15 amino acids. Trimming took 1 base from V and 5 from J; bases not matched to a gene: 9. The DNA of the CDR3 is TGCAGCGTTGAAGGTCTAGCGGGAAAGGCCCACGAGCAGTACTTC. It is translated as CSVEGLAGKAHEQYF.

This clonotype was observed a handful of times. The CDR3 region has the DNA TGTGCCAGCAGTTACTCGTCCCCGATGGGGGACACCTTC. Translation gives CASSYSSPMGDTF. This chain links TRBV6-2 or TRBV6-3 with TRBJ1-2; possibly TRBD1 for D (5 bases). The CDR3 sequence is 13 residues long. Trimming pared 0 bases from V and 12 bases from J, leaving 14 bases between. Per the germline V gene, CDR1 is MNHEY and CDR2 is SVGEGT.

This clonotype has a handful of counts. V gene TRBV12-3 or TRBV12-4 combines with J gene TRBJ1-5; 8 bases are a match to TRBD1. CDR3 length: 14 amino acids. After removal of 3 bases from V and 3 bases from J, the junction contained 1 base not matched to a gene. The CDR3 DNA sequence: TGTGCCAGCAGTTTCCAGGGGGCCAATCAGCCCCAGCATTTT. Amino acid sequence: CASSFQGANQPQHF.

This chain links TRBV20-1 with TRBJ2-1; TRBD2 might be the D (5 bases). The CDR3 totals 13 residues. With 6 bases removed from V and 7 bases from J, the gap between germline ends came to 16 bases. CDR1 DFQATT and CDR2 SNEGSKA come from the germline V gene (reference sequence). CDR3 sequence: CSAPRFRRNEQFF. The DNA for the CDR3 is TGCAGTGCCCCGAGGTTCCGGAGGAATGAGCAGTTCTTC.

This clonotype was counted once. The V and J genes are TRBV6-2 or TRBV6-3 and TRBJ2-7; D possibly corresponds to TRBD2 (6 bases). V was cut by 5 bases and J by 4 bases, with 15 bases left in between. This CDR3 is built from 14 residues. The germline CDR1 and CDR2 sequences are MNHEY and SVGEGT. CDR3 nucleotides: TGTGCCAGCAGTGGAGTGGTGCGGGAATACGAGCAGTACTTC. It codes for CASSGVVREYEQYF.

This clonotype came up a few times. The chain combines TRBV4-1 with TRBJ1-2; D is ambiguous. V lost 1 base, J lost 6 bases, and 6 bases lay in between. The CDR3 consists of 12 residues. Germline V gene lookup returns CDR1 MGHRA and CDR2 YSYEKL. CDR3 loop: CASSQGTDGYTF. The CDR3 DNA follows: TGCGCCAGCAGCCAAGGAACAGATGGCTACACCTTC.

The chain couples TRBV7-9 to TRBJ1-1, with 9 bases matching TRBD1. Germline loops: CDR1 SEHNR, CDR2 FQNEAQ (reference sequence). The ends lost 3 bases at V and 0 bases at J; junction bases unmatched: 5. The CDR3 spans 16 residues. In DNA, the CDR3 is TGTGCCAGCAGCTTGACAGGGGGGTTGATGAACACTGAAGCTTTCTTT. Its protein product is CASSLTGGLMNTEAFF.

The CDR3 DNA sequence: TGTGCCACCTCCCGGACAGGTGAGAGCTACACCTTC. It is translated as CATSRTGESYTF. The V call is TRBV24-1, the J call TRBJ1-2; 7 bases fit TRBD1. The CDR3 length is 12 residues. V lost 9 bases, J lost 9 bases, and 9 bases stayed unmatched. Germline V gives CDR1 KGHDR, CDR2 SFDVKD.